These 26 T cell receptor beta chains were all obtained from the same sample, sequenced in a study of CD8+ T cells in alopecia areata. The treatment here: oral pan-JAK inhibitor, 5-10 mg twice daily. Following extraction, RNA underwent reverse transcription to cDNA, which served as the sequencing template. Libraries were prepared by immunoSEQ multiplex PCR; TCRdb keeps only in-frame clonotypes and omits some of them. The table lists some 150,000 clones, about 59% of them singletons. Sequenced material: CD8+ T cells sorted from blood, taken at week 4, from a patient treated with tofacitinib. These receptors were collected from a human donor with alopecia areata.

Many counts were recorded for this clone. Other DNA variants within this sample encode the same CDR3. The rearrangement joins TRBV5-1 to TRBJ2-5, with 9 bases matching TRBD1. CDR1 SGHRS and CDR2 YFSETQ come from the germline V gene. This CDR3 has 14 amino acids. Losses at the gene ends were 1 base for V and 3 bases for J; bases not matched to a gene: 1. CDR3 in amino acids: CASSLTGGEETQYF. CDR3 bases: TGCGCCAGCAGCTTGACAGGGGGCGAAGAGACCCAGTACTTC.

The V call is TRBV30, the J call TRBJ1-5; TRBD1 matches 7 bases. The trim removed 0 bases at V and 1 base at J, leaving 3 bases unmatched. CDR1 is GTSNPN and CDR2 is SVGIG in the germline V gene (reference sequence). The CDR3 consists of 15 residues. The CDR3: CAWSVGTVSNQPQHF. CDR3 nucleotides: TGTGCCTGGAGTGTGGGGACAGTGAGCAATCAGCCCCAGCATTTT.

This sequence joins TRBV5-1 and TRBJ1-5; TRBD1 matches 9 bases. This CDR3 is built from 17 residues. Unmatched junction bases numbered 8, after V lost 4 bases and J lost 0 bases. Looked up from germline, CDR1 is SGHRS and CDR2 is YFSETQ. The CDR3 spells CASSPGTGKYSNQPQHF. The CDR3 nucleotides read TGCGCCAGCAGCCCTGGGACAGGGAAATATAGCAATCAGCCCCAGCATTTT.

This chain uses TRBV4-1 with TRBJ1-1; no definite D call. This CDR3 is built from 14 residues. Germline V CDR1 and CDR2: MGHRA, YSYEKL. The V gene lost 6 bases and the J gene lost 4 bases, with 15 bases spanning the gap. In nucleotides, the CDR3 is TGCGCCAGCAGGGTGGTGGGGAGCAGCACTGAAGCTTTCTTT. Protein sequence: CASRVVGSSTEAFF.

This clone turned up a few times. The chain employs TRBV5-6 and TRBJ1-2; D gene unclear. V was clipped by 0 bases and J by 1 base, with 13 bases between them. Germline loops: CDR1 SGHDT, CDR2 YYEEEE. CDR3 length equals 16 residues. CDR3 sequence: CASSLEQTNINYGYTF. CDR3 DNA sequence: TGTGCCAGCAGCTTGGAACAGACCAACATTAACTATGGCTACACCTTC.

The table lists this clone with a few counts. Other DNA sequences in this sample translate to the same CDR3. The chain uses TRBV4-3 and TRBJ1-1; TRBD1 might be the D (6 bases). The germline gives CDR1 LGHNA, CDR2 YSLEER. CDR3 length equals 13 residues. V gave up 3 bases and J gave up 1 base, with 6 bases separating them. The CDR3 sequence: CASSQDRNTEAFF. The CDR3 region has the DNA TGCGCCAGCAGCCAGGACAGGAACACTGAAGCTTTCTTT.

The gene calls are TRBV11-2 and TRBJ2-7; D tentatively reads TRBD1 or TRBD2 (5 bases each). This CDR3 spans 18 amino acids. The V end was cut by 1 base, the J end by 5 bases, with 24 bases between. Germline CDR1 is SGHAT and CDR2 is FQNNGV. This CDR3 reads CASSLVGELVTFSDEQYF. CDR3 nucleotides: TGTGCCAGCAGCTTAGTGGGGGAACTTGTAACTTTTTCGGACGAGCAGTACTTC.

J is TRBJ2-7 and V is TRBV27; D might be TRBD1 (5 bases). Trimming stripped 3 bases from V and 3 bases from J, with 9 bases between. The CDR3 contains 13 residues. CDR1 and CDR2 from the germline V gene are MNHEY and SMNVEV (reference sequence). DNA for the CDR3: TGTGCCAGCAGTTTGCAGGGAAACTACGAGCAGTACTTC. This encodes CASSLQGNYEQYF.

J is TRBJ1-5 and V is TRBV7-3; D not resolved. This CDR3 is 13 amino acids long. V was cut by 5 bases and J by 0 bases, with 5 bases left in between. From germline, CDR1 is SGHTA and CDR2 FQGTGA. The chain's CDR3 is CASSLDSNQPQHF. The CDR3 DNA reads as TGTGCCAGCAGCCTCGATAGCAATCAGCCCCAGCATTTT.

This clone was observed a few times. The chain combines TRBV13 with TRBJ2-1; 9 nucleotides line up with TRBD1. The CDR3 is 15 residues long. The junction had 7 bases not matched to a gene; V was cut back by 3 bases and J by 7 bases. In germline, CDR1 is PRHDT, CDR2 FYEKMQ (reference sequence). CDR3 amino acids: CASSLLGQGGNEQFF. As DNA, the CDR3 is TGTGCCAGCAGCTTGCTGGGACAGGGAGGGAATGAGCAGTTCTTC.

J is TRBJ2-5 and V is TRBV16; TRBD1 aligns across 7 bases. This CDR3 region has 16 residues. With 2 bases clipped from V and 3 bases from J, the junction kept 9 bases outside the gene matches. The germline V gene has CDR1 KGHSY and CDR2 FQNENV. CDR3 in DNA: TGTGCCAGCAGCCAACCCACGGACAGGCCCAAAGAGACCCAGTACTTC. It encodes CASSQPTDRPKETQYF. Filled out from reference TRBV16 and TRBJ2-5, the complete variable domain reads GEEVAQTPKHLVRGEGQKAKLYCAPIKGHSYVFWYQQVLKNEFKFLISFQNENVFDETGMPKERFSAKCLPNSPCSLEIQATKLEDSAVYFCASSQPTDRPKETQYFGPGTRLLVL.

This clone was seen only a few times. The V gene is TRBV18, the J gene TRBJ2-4; tentatively, D is TRBD1 (5 bases). CDR3 length equals 16 residues. V was pared by 3 bases and J by 8 bases, with 20 bases between. The germline V gene encodes CDR1 KGHSH and CDR2 LQKENI. CDR3 nucleotide sequence: TGTGCCAGCTCACCGGTAAAAGGGGCAGCAGATTACATTCAGTACTTC. It encodes CASSPVKGAADYIQYF.

This sequence joins TRBV6-5 and TRBJ2-5; 13 positions agree with TRBD2. CDR3 length equals 15 residues. Germline CDR1 and CDR2: MNHEY and SVGAGI. V shed 5 bases, J shed 1 base, and the junction held 1 base outside the gene matches. The chain's CDR3 is CASSRTSGGQETQYF. CDR3 coding DNA: TGTGCCAGCAGTCGGACTAGCGGGGGCCAAGAGACCCAGTACTTC.

The chain recombines TRBV27 with TRBJ2-1; 8 nucleotides align to TRBD2. Trimming took 5 bases from V and 5 from J; bases not matched to a gene: 11. The CDR3 is 16 residues long. Looked up from germline, CDR1 is MNHEY and CDR2 is SMNVEV (reference sequence). CDR3 sequence (DNA): TGTGCCAGCAGTCCCGGTACGCGGGGGGACCACAATGAGCAGTTCTTC. Encoded protein: CASSPGTRGDHNEQFF.

The chain carries TRBV13 and TRBJ1-1; weak D call: TRBD1 (5 bases). V shed 0 bases and J shed 6 bases, with 11 bases lying between them. Per germline, CDR1 PRHDT and CDR2 FYEKMQ (reference sequence). The CDR3 extends over 14 amino acids. CDR3 sequence (DNA): TGTGCCAGCAGCTTAGGGTCAGGGCGGCCTGAAGCTTTCTTT. Translated: CASSLGSGRPEAFF.

This chain links TRBV5-4 with TRBJ2-1; TRBD2 matches 7 bases. The CDR3 loop spans 17 amino acids. The junction had 15 bases not matched to a gene; V was cut back by 2 bases and J by 7 bases. Germline values: CDR1 SGHNT, CDR2 YYREEE (reference sequence). The CDR3 DNA reads TGTGCCAGCAGCTTTATCCCCAGCGGGGAGGTTCCGAATGAGCAGTTCTTC. Protein: CASSFIPSGEVPNEQFF. Together with reference TRBV5-4 and TRBJ2-1, the CDR3 gives the full variable domain: ETGVTQSPTHLIKTRGQQVTLRCSSQSGHNTVSWYQQALGQGPQFIFQYYREEENGRGNFPPRFSGLQFPNYSSELNVNALELDDSALYLCASSFIPSGEVPNEQFFGPGTRLTVL.

J is TRBJ1-2 and V is TRBV7-2; the D is unclear. This CDR3 is built from 15 residues. V lost 2 bases to trimming and J lost 0 bases, with 10 bases between them. Germline V CDR1 and CDR2: SGHTA, FQGNSA. The CDR3 DNA sequence: TGTGCCAGCAGCTTACGTTCCGAGGCTAACTATGGCTACACCTTC. Translation: CASSLRSEANYGYTF. Full variable domain (remainder filled in from reference TRBV7-2 and TRBJ1-2): GAGVSQSPSNKVTEKGKDVELRCDPISGHTALYWYRQSLGQGLEFLIYFQGNSAPDKSGLPSDRFSAERTGGSVSTLTIQRTQQEDSAVYLCASSLRSEANYGYTFGSGTRLTVV.

This clone was recorded only once. Other DNA sequences in this specimen translate into the identical CDR3. J is TRBJ2-7 and V is TRBV5-6, with D perhaps matching TRBD1 (6 bases). The V end was cut by 4 bases, the J end by 3 bases, with 8 bases between. The CDR3 totals 12 residues. The germline gives CDR1 SGHDT, CDR2 YYEEEE. CDR3 protein: CASSLQGYEQYF. DNA of the CDR3: TGTGCCAGCAGCCTACAGGGCTACGAGCAGTACTTC.

The rearrangement links TRBV25-1 to TRBJ2-7; D might be TRBD1 (6 bases). Germline V CDR1 and CDR2: MGHDK, SYGVNS. The V gene lost 9 bases and the J gene lost 3 bases, with 9 bases spanning the gap. The CDR3 is 11 residues long. The CDR3 here is CASEQGYEQYF. The CDR3 bases are TGTGCCAGTGAACAGGGCTACGAGCAGTACTTC.

This rearrangement joins TRBV5-1 to TRBJ2-3; D not certain. V was shortened by 4 bases and J by 1 base, with 13 bases between the two germline ends. The CDR3 runs to 15 residues. Germline V gives CDR1 SGHRS, CDR2 YFSETQ. Here the CDR3 reads CASSNPDTRTDTQYF. DNA of the CDR3: TGCGCCAGCAGCAACCCAGACACCCGCACAGATACGCAGTATTTT.

As DNA, the CDR3 is TGCGCCAGCAGCCAAGATATTACGGGAGTTTCCAATCAGCCCCAGCATTTT. It specifies CASSQDITGVSNQPQHF. The chain links TRBV4-3 to TRBJ1-5; no definite D call. The CDR3 sequence is 17 residues long. Germline V CDR1 and CDR2: LGHNA, YSLEER. V lost 0 bases and J lost 3, with 15 bases in between.

This clone has a handful of counts. The rearrangement joins TRBV7-2 to TRBJ2-5, with 15 bases fitting TRBD2. This CDR3 contains 16 residues. Germline trimming cut 5 bases from V and 5 bases from J; bases unmatched to any gene: 6. Germline assignment: CDR1 SGHTA and CDR2 FQGNSA. CDR3: CASSPGLAGGQETQYF. CDR3 nucleotide sequence: TGTGCCAGCAGCCCCGGACTAGCGGGGGGGCAGGAGACCCAGTACTTC.

The rearrangement links TRBV5-6 to TRBJ2-5; 7 bases line up with TRBD2. V trimming: 4 bases; J trimming: 5 bases; junction bases outside the gene matches: 5. The CDR3 sequence is 13 residues long. CDR1 and CDR2 from the germline V gene are SGHDT and YYEEEE. The CDR3 sequence is CASSLIGGETQYF. The DNA for the CDR3 is TGTGCCAGCAGCCTCATCGGGGGGGAGACCCAGTACTTC. Looking up the rest from reference TRBV5-6 and TRBJ2-5 gives the full variable domain: DAGVTQSPTHLIKTRGQQVTLRCSPKSGHDTVSWYQQALGQGPQFIFQYYEEEERQRGNFPDRFSGHQFPNYSSELNVNALLLGDSALYLCASSLIGGETQYFGPGTRLLVL.

This chain links TRBV29-1 with TRBJ2-3; tentatively, D is TRBD2 (6 bases). The CDR3 consists of 15 residues. V was trimmed by 7 bases and J by 0 bases, leaving 17 bases between them. CDR1 is SQVTM and CDR2 is ANQGSEA in the germline V gene. The CDR3 loop is CSADAGTVSTDTQYF. The CDR3 nucleotides are TGCAGCGCAGACGCTGGGACTGTAAGCACAGATACGCAGTATTTT.

The chain uses TRBV30 and TRBJ2-5, with 10 bases identical to TRBD2. CDR1 GTSNPN and CDR2 SVGIG come from the germline V gene (reference sequence). Trimming took 4 bases from V and 4 from J; bases not matched to a gene: 18. The CDR3 has 18 amino acids. The CDR3 DNA follows: TGTGCCTGGAAGGATCTGAGGGGGACTAGCGCTATGGGAGAGACCCAGTACTTC. Its translation is CAWKDLRGTSAMGETQYF.

This clone showed up just a few times. Other DNA sequences in the same sample also yield this CDR3. The rearrangement uses TRBV7-9 and TRBJ2-7, with 8 bases matching TRBD1. Germline CDR1 reads SEHNR; CDR2 reads FQNEAQ (reference sequence). The CDR3 has 15 amino acids. Trimming removed 1 base from V and 7 bases from J; junction bases left unmatched: 9. CDR3 sequence reads: CASSLGLTGEREQYF. CDR3 sequence (DNA): TGTGCCAGCAGCTTAGGTTTGACAGGGGAGAGAGAGCAGTACTTC. The entire variable domain, with the rest obtained from reference TRBV7-9 and TRBJ2-7, is as follows: DTGVSQNPRHKITKRGQNVTFRCDPISEHNRLYWYRQTLGQGPEFLTYFQNEAQLEKSRLLSDRFSAERPKGSFSTLEIQRTEQGDSAMYLCASSLGLTGEREQYFGPGTRLTVT.